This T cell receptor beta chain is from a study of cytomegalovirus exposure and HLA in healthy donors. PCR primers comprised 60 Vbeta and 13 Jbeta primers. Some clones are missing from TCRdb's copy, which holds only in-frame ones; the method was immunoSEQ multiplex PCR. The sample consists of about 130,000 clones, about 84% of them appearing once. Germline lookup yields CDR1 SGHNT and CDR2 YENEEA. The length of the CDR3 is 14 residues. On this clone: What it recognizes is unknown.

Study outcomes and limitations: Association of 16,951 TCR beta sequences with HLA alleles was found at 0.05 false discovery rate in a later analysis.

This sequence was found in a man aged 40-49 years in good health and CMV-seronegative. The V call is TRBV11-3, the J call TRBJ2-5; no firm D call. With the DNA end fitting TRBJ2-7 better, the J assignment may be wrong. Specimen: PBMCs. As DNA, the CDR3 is TGTGCCAGCAGCTTTCCCCGATTAACCTACGAGCAGTACTTC. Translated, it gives CASSFPRLTYEQYF.